The sequence of this T cell receptor (beta chain) was determined in a study of blood T cell repertoires in COVID-19 (dated by TCRdb to the early 2020s). Broadly, across the study: The collaborator samples originated in the United States, Italy and Spain and spanned the acute and convalescent phases of COVID-19. Where HLA class I and class II types were available, the types were taken from metadata supplied by the sample provider, not from assay-based typing. The prospective study material was composed of cDNA or gDNA derived from T cells, B-cell-depleted T cells, or PBMCs. The samples were drawn from the first 160 participants of the ongoing ImmuneRACE study and from over 950 subjects provided by 6 global collaborators. The sample metadata nearly always contained a de-identified subject ID, COVID-19 status, age in years and sex. Subjects who had been exposed to COVID-19, were actively infected with it, or had recovered from it provided the deeply sampled blood TCRbeta repertoires that made up the dataset. The repertoires were made available in a free public database intended to serve as a resource for research on the immune response to SARS-CoV-2. Points the paper makes about the study in general: Clinical and demographic metadata were provided uncurated, with the amount varying by source and participant.

In the prospective study, participants were roughly 18 to 95 years old, resided in about 25 geographic areas of the United States, and were enrolled through a virtual design. To assign participants to cohorts, the prospective study relied on clinical history that participants themselves reported in a screening survey and a study questionnaire. Each participant in the prospective study had whole blood, serum and a nasopharyngeal or oropharyngeal swab collected by mobile phlebotomists. Over a 2-month period, participants in the prospective study had the option of providing additional blood draws and questionnaires. Before DNA extraction, blood samples from the prospective study were shipped at room temperature or frozen. From the germline V gene (reference sequence), CDR1 is LNHDA and CDR2 is SQIVND. Its CDR3 holds 15 amino acids, cysteine through phenylalanine. Left in the record is the CDR3 DNA by itself, 45 bases read in frame from the first base.

The immunoSEQ Assay, a bias-controlled multiplex PCR, was used to amplify TCRbeta CDR3 regions from genomic DNA. The source study handled its data this way. Within the assay, amplification of reference gene primers was used to estimate how many nucleated cells each sample contained. Sequence reads were collapsed and filtered to measure the absolute abundance of every unique TCRbeta CDR3 rearrangement. For each sample, productive Simpson clonality was calculated as the square root of Simpson's diversity index over productive rearrangements. TCRdb obtained this table from immuneACCESS and retained in-frame rearrangements with V and J assigned. These tables miss some clones; where compared with another copy, unresolved V genes account for less than half of the shortfall, and the remainder is unexplained. For V, J and clone size, that table is used; D and trimming come from the DNA. For this sample there are about 190,000 clones; around 82% appear just once. The top ten clonotypes cover more than 4.5% of the sample.

In regard to this clone: The antigen this receptor binds is unknown. One junction end disagrees with the germline gene, perhaps due to a read error.

The sample taken for sequencing was PBMCs or T cells enriched from blood (not recorded which). This sequence originates from a woman between 55 and 75 years old with acute COVID-19. The V and J segments used are TRBV19 and TRBJ2-5, with 7 bases in between that match TRBD2. The DNA reads as follows: TGTGCCAGTAGTCAAAGCGGGGAAAACCAAGGGACCCAGTACTTC. This encodes CASSQSGENQGTQYF.